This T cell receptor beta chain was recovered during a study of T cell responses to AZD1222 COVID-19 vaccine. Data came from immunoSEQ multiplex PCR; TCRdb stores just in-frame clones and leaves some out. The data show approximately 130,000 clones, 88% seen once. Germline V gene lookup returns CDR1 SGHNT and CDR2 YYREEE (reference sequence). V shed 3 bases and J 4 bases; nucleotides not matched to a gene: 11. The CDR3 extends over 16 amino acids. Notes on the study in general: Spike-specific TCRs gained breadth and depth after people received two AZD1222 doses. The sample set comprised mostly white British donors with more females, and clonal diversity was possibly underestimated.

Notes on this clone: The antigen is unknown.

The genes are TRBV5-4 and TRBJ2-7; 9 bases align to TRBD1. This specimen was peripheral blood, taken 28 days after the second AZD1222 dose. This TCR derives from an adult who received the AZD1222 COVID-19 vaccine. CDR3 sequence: CASSSLGQGLLYEQYF. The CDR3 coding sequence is TGTGCCAGCAGCTCTCTAGGACAGGGGCTTTTGTACGAGCAGTACTTC.